These 31 T cell receptor beta chains came from one sample sequenced in a study of T cell responses to AZD1222 COVID-19 vaccine. Profiled with immunoSEQ multiplex PCR; TCRdb holds only in-frame clones, not every one. The sample holds roughly 110,000 clones, roughly 90% seen once. The specimen was peripheral blood, collected on day 0 of AZD1222 vaccination. The receptor source for this set is an adult in good health.

V usage is TRBV6-2 or TRBV6-3 and J usage is TRBJ2-2, with 7 positions matching TRBD1. Germline lookup yields CDR1 MNHEY and CDR2 SVGEGT. CDR3 size: 15 residues. The trim removed 6 bases at V and 6 bases at J, leaving 10 bases unmatched. CDR3 sequence reads: CASSLLTGFAGELFF. CDR3 nucleotides: TGTGCCAGCAGCCTCTTGACAGGGTTCGCCGGGGAGCTGTTTTTT.

The chain couples TRBV9 to TRBJ1-3; 7 nucleotides match TRBD1. The trim removed 0 bases at V and 8 bases at J, leaving 8 bases unmatched. The V gene's germline CDR1 is SGDLS and CDR2 YYNGEE. CDR3 length: 15 amino acids. Written as DNA, the CDR3 is TGTGCCAGCAGCGTAGCTTTGCAGGGGGGTCACACCATATATTTT. Its translation is CASSVALQGGHTIYF.

The chain carries TRBV10-2 and TRBJ1-6, with 7 bases lining up with TRBD1. CDR3 length: 15 amino acids. Trimming removed 11 bases from V and 0 bases from J; junction bases left unmatched: 7. Germline CDR1 is WSHSY and CDR2 is SAAADI. CDR3 in amino acids: CAAMGDSSYNSPLHF. CDR3 coding DNA: TGCGCCGCAATGGGGGACAGCTCCTATAATTCACCCCTCCACTTT.

This clone was counted between two and nine times. The chain combines TRBV28 with TRBJ2-1, with TRBD2 matching 7 bases. Unmatched junction bases numbered 7, after V lost 5 bases and J lost 6 bases. This CDR3 is built from 14 residues. The germline CDR1 and CDR2 sequences are MDHEN and SYDVKM. In nucleotides, the CDR3 is TGTGCCAGCAGTACCCGACTAGCTGTCAATGAGCAGTTCTTC. Amino acid sequence: CASSTRLAVNEQFF.

The chain combines TRBV28 with TRBJ2-3; maybe TRBD1 (6 bases). V was shortened by 5 bases and J by 13 bases, with 19 bases between the two germline ends. This CDR3 is built from 13 residues. The germline V gene encodes CDR1 MDHEN and CDR2 SYDVKM. The CDR3 region is CASSPGHLSRKYF. The CDR3 coding sequence is TGTGCCAGCAGTCCGGGACACCTGAGTAGAAAGTATTTT.

The chain joins TRBV7-2 to TRBJ1-1; TRBD1 agrees at 8 bases. The CDR3 spans 15 residues. With 5 bases clipped from V and 1 base from J, the junction kept 6 bases outside the gene matches. CDR1 is SGHTA and CDR2 is FQGNSA in the germline V gene. CDR3: CASSGQGAGNTEAFF. CDR3 DNA sequence: TGTGCCAGCAGCGGTCAGGGGGCTGGGAACACTGAAGCTTTCTTT.

The rearrangement links TRBV15 to TRBJ2-2; D is uncertain. Trimming pared 1 base from V and 0 bases from J, leaving 9 bases between. CDR1 and CDR2 from the germline V gene are LNHNV and YYDKDF (reference sequence). This CDR3 contains 16 residues. The CDR3 sequence is CATSRGVATNTGELFF. The CDR3 nucleotides are TGTGCCACCAGCAGAGGGGTGGCAACGAACACCGGGGAGCTGTTTTTT.

DNA of the CDR3: TGTGCCAGCAGTTCGGACCCGGGGGGGCAATACAATGAGCAGTTCTTC. Amino acids: CASSSDPGGQYNEQFF. V gene TRBV27 combines with J gene TRBJ2-1; 8 bases align to TRBD2. This CDR3 spans 16 amino acids. Germline CDR1 MNHEY, CDR2 SMNVEV (reference sequence). The J segment lost 4 bases and the V segment lost 4 bases, leaving 9 bases of the junction unmatched.

The J gene is TRBJ1-3, the V gene TRBV19; tentatively, D is TRBD1 (5 bases). The CDR3 is 17 amino acids. The germline gives CDR1 LNHDA, CDR2 SQIVND (reference sequence). V was pared by 6 bases and J by 0 bases, with 18 bases between. In DNA, the CDR3 is TGTGCCAGTAGCCTTCCCGGGACGGCTTACTCTGGAAACACCATATATTTT. Translating it yields CASSLPGTAYSGNTIYF. The full variable domain, with the rest looked up from reference TRBV19 and TRBJ1-3, is DGGITQSPKYLFRKEGQNVTLSCEQNLNHDAMYWYRQDPGQGLRLIYYSQIVNDFQKGDIAEGYSVSREKKESFPLTVTSAQKNPTAFYLCASSLPGTAYSGNTIYFGEGSWLTVV.

The rearrangement uses TRBV19 and TRBJ2-1; 12 nucleotides line up with TRBD2. This CDR3 region has 14 residues. Germline trimming cut 6 bases from V and 8 bases from J; bases unmatched to any gene: 5. Germline-derived CDR1 and CDR2 are LNHDA and SQIVND (reference sequence). Here the CDR3 reads CASRTSGSGYEQFF. In nucleotides, the CDR3 is TGTGCCAGTAGGACTAGCGGGAGTGGCTATGAGCAGTTCTTC.

The chain links TRBV6-2 or TRBV6-3 to TRBJ1-5; no definite D call. Germline CDR1 reads MNHEY; CDR2 reads SVGEGT. This CDR3 contains 17 residues. V was pared by 6 bases and J by 4 bases, with 22 bases between. DNA of the CDR3: TGTGCCAGCAGCCGAAAAGTAAACAGTGCTAGAAATCAGCCCCAGCATTTT. This translates into CASSRKVNSARNQPQHF.

The chain combines TRBV9 with TRBJ2-2, with a possible D match to TRBD1 (6 bases). From germline, CDR1 is SGDLS and CDR2 YYNGEE. Trimming removed 3 bases from V and 0 bases from J, with 9 bases in between. This CDR3 region has 15 residues. The CDR3 nucleotides are TGTGCCAGCAGCGCACAGGGTGCGAACACCGGGGAGCTGTTTTTT. It translates to CASSAQGANTGELFF.

This clone was seen once. This chain uses TRBV5-1 with TRBJ1-4, with 9 bases that match TRBD1. Unmatched junction bases numbered 12, after V lost 3 bases and J lost 3 bases. Germline CDR1 reads SGHRS; CDR2 reads YFSETQ. This CDR3 spans 18 amino acids. This CDR3 reads CASSSARTGVTANEKLFF. The CDR3 DNA follows: TGCGCCAGCAGCTCGGCCAGGACAGGGGTGACAGCTAATGAAAAACTGTTTTTT.

The chain employs TRBV20-1 and TRBJ2-7; D is possibly TRBD1 (5 bases). Trimming removed 3 bases from V and 7 bases from J, with 16 bases in between. Germline CDR1 is DFQATT and CDR2 is SNEGSKA (reference sequence). The CDR3 runs 13 residues. The CDR3, as DNA: TGCAGTGCTAGTTTAGACAGCCTAGGGGAGCAGTACTTC. Translation gives CSASLDSLGEQYF.

This clone turned up a few times. The rearrangement joins TRBV27 to TRBJ1-2, with D unresolved. Trimming removed 2 bases at V and 4 bases at J, with 5 bases between. The CDR3 length is 12 residues. The germline gives CDR1 MNHEY, CDR2 SMNVEV (reference sequence). Written as DNA, the CDR3 is TGTGCCAGCAGTTTAGGCATCTATGGCTACACCTTC. Residues: CASSLGIYGYTF.

This clone was recorded only once. The chain uses TRBV29-1 and TRBJ2-2; maybe TRBD2 (5 bases). The CDR3 sequence is 13 residues long. Per germline, CDR1 SQVTM and CDR2 ANQGSEA. V dropped 5 bases and J dropped 5 bases, with 12 bases sitting between them. The CDR3 here is CSVTAGGTGELFF. The CDR3 DNA reads TGCAGCGTTACGGCGGGTGGGACCGGGGAGCTGTTTTTT.

In DNA, the CDR3 is TGTGCCAGCAGGCCCAAGGACCGCCGGAATGAAAAACTGTTTTTT. This encodes CASRPKDRRNEKLFF. The V gene is TRBV28, the J gene TRBJ1-4; D is ambiguous. The CDR3 is 15 amino acids. V was cut by 6 bases and J by 5 bases, with 16 bases left in between. In germline, CDR1 is MDHEN, CDR2 SYDVKM.

This chain connects TRBV5-1 to TRBJ1-1; D is perhaps TRBD1 (6 bases). CDR3 length: 16 residues. The germline gives CDR1 SGHRS, CDR2 YFSETQ. V lost 3 bases and J 0 bases, leaving 15 bases between the germline ends. The CDR3 nucleotides are TGCGCCAGCAGCTACCCGGAACAGGGCATGAACACTGAAGCTTTCTTT. Translating gives CASSYPEQGMNTEAFF.

The chain employs TRBV6-5 and TRBJ1-1; the D gene is possibly TRBD1 (5 bases). Deletions cut 2 bases from V and 2 bases from J, with 6 bases between. In germline, CDR1 is MNHEY, CDR2 SVGAGI. The CDR3 covers 13 residues. The CDR3 loop reads CASSYDRNTEAFF. The CDR3 DNA reads as TGTGCCAGCAGTTACGACAGAAACACTGAAGCTTTCTTT.

V and J are TRBV2 and TRBJ1-1; maybe TRBD1 (5 bases). The CDR3 is made up of 14 amino acids. Germline V gives CDR1 SNHLY, CDR2 FYNNEI. V was pared by 7 bases and J by 0 bases, with 12 bases between. The CDR3 DNA follows: TGTGCCAGCAACCTCGGAGGGGTGAACACTGAAGCTTTCTTT. Protein sequence: CASNLGGVNTEAFF.

This clone was seen only once. The chain is built from TRBV28 and TRBJ1-1; a weak D match, TRBD1 (5 bases). Germline-derived CDR1 and CDR2 are MDHEN and SYDVKM. V was cut by 5 bases and J by 4 bases, with 14 bases left in between. The CDR3 sequence is 14 residues long. CDR3 in DNA: TGTGCCAGCAGTCAATCCGGGGGGGTCACTGAAGCTTTCTTT. It translates to CASSQSGGVTEAFF. Based on the CDR3 plus reference TRBV28 and TRBJ1-1, the full variable domain is DVKVTQSSRYLVKRTGEKVFLECVQDMDHENMFWYRQDPGLGLRLIYFSYDVKMKEKGDIPEGYSVSREKKERFSLILESASTNQTSMYLCASSQSGGVTEAFFGQGTRLTVV.

V is TRBV7-2 and J is TRBJ2-3; 7 positions agree with TRBD2. V dropped 8 bases and J dropped 0; count of bases not matched to a gene: 5. Germline loops: CDR1 SGHTA, CDR2 FQGNSA. The CDR3 sequence is 14 residues long. The CDR3 nucleotides are TGTGCCAGCGGAAGCGGGATAAGCACAGATACGCAGTATTTT. Translation gives CASGSGISTDTQYF.

The V and J genes are TRBV25-1 and TRBJ1-5; D unclear. The germline V and J ends were trimmed by 4 bases and 6 bases, with 10 bases remaining between them. The CDR3 has 13 amino acids. Per germline, CDR1 MGHDK and CDR2 SYGVNS. CDR3 bases: TGTGCCAGCAGTGGTGGTAGCGGTCAGCCCCAGCATTTT. Protein product: CASSGGSGQPQHF.

The chain is built from TRBV11-3 and TRBJ1-3, with D tentatively TRBD1 (6 bases). Trimming left V 3 bases short and J 4 bases short, with 16 bases between. Germline assignment: CDR1 SGHNT and CDR2 YENEEA. CDR3 length: 16 residues. CDR3 amino acids: CASSLGAQGGGNTIYF. CDR3 sequence (DNA): TGTGCCAGCAGCTTGGGAGCACAGGGCGGCGGAAACACCATATATTTT.

V gene TRBV19 combines with J gene TRBJ2-7; 15 nucleotides match TRBD2. CDR1 is LNHDA and CDR2 is SQIVND in the germline V gene (reference sequence). V dropped 4 bases and J dropped 6; count of bases not matched to a gene: 10. This CDR3 is built from 17 residues. CDR3 sequence: CASSKQSGLAGGIEQYF. The CDR3 region has the DNA TGTGCCAGTAGTAAACAAAGTGGACTAGCGGGAGGGATCGAGCAGTACTTC.

This rearrangement joins TRBV29-1 to TRBJ2-2, with 12 bases lining up with TRBD2. CDR3 size: 16 residues. In germline, CDR1 is SQVTM, CDR2 ANQGSEA. The J segment lost 6 bases and the V segment lost 5 bases, leaving 10 bases of the junction unmatched. The CDR3 DNA is TGCAGCGTTCCTAAAACGACTAGCGGGAGCCCCGGGGAGCTGTTTTTT. Residues: CSVPKTTSGSPGELFF.

This clone has just one count. CDR3 sequence (DNA): TGCAGTGCCCCCCTCTCTTACGAGCAGTACTTC. It translates to CSAPLSYEQYF. The J gene is TRBJ2-7, the V gene TRBV20-1; no definite D call. V gave up 6 bases and J gave up 4 bases, with 10 bases separating them. The CDR3 is 11 amino acids. CDR1 is DFQATT, CDR2 SNEGSKA, per germline (reference sequence).

The J gene is TRBJ1-2, the V gene TRBV7-2; perhaps TRBD1 as D (5 bases). With 1 base removed from V and 2 bases from J, the gap between germline ends came to 20 bases. This CDR3 comprises 18 residues. CDR1 SGHTA and CDR2 FQGNSA come from the germline V gene. The CDR3: CASSLEKRVAGRNYGYTF. CDR3 nucleotides: TGTGCCAGCAGCTTAGAGAAAAGAGTGGCAGGGAGGAACTATGGCTACACCTTC.

CDR3 amino acids: CASAGFPYTEAFF. The CDR3 coding sequence is TGTGCCAGTGCAGGGTTCCCATACACTGAAGCTTTCTTT. V and J are TRBV6-5 and TRBJ1-1; D is possibly TRBD1 (5 bases). Germline CDR1 reads MNHEY; CDR2 reads SVGAGI. The CDR3 sequence is 13 residues long. Trimming removed 9 bases at V and 3 bases at J, with 14 bases between.

The chain has TRBV6-5 and TRBJ2-1; either TRBD1 or TRBD2 may fit D (5 bases each). CDR3 length: 14 residues. Trimming removed 4 bases from V and 5 bases from J, with 12 bases in between. Germline values: CDR1 MNHEY, CDR2 SVGAGI. The CDR3: CASSSLGTDNEQFF. The DNA of the CDR3 is TGTGCCAGCAGTTCTTTGGGGACCGACAATGAGCAGTTCTTC.

The chain uses TRBV7-3 and TRBJ2-3; TRBD2 aligns across 14 bases. This CDR3 has 16 residues. Germline values: CDR1 SGHTA, CDR2 FQGTGA. Germline trimming cut 4 bases from V and 4 bases from J; bases unmatched to any gene: 4. CDR3 residues: CASSSGLAGVADTQYF. The CDR3 nucleotides read TGTGCCAGCAGCTCGGGACTAGCGGGAGTCGCAGATACGCAGTATTTT. Filled out from reference TRBV7-3 and TRBJ2-3, the complete variable domain reads GAGVSQTPSNKVTEKGKYVELRCDPISGHTALYWYRQSLGQGPEFLIYFQGTGAADDSGLPNDRFFAVRPEGSVSTLKIQRTERGDSAVYLCASSSGLAGVADTQYFGPGTRLTVL.